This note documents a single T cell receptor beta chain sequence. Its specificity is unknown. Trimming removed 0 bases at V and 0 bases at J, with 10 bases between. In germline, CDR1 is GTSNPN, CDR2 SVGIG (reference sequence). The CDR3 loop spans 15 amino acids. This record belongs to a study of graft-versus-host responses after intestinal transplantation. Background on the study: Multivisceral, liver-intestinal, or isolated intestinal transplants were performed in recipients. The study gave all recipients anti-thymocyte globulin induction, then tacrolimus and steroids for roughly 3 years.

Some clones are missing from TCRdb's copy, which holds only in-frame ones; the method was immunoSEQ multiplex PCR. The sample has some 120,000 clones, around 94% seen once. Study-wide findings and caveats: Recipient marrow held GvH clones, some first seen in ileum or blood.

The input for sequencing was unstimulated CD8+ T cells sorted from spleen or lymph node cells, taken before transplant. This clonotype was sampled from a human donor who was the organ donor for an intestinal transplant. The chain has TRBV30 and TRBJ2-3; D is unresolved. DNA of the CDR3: TGTGCCTGGAGTGTAGGGTCCTTTAGCACAGATACGCAGTATTTT. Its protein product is CAWSVGSFSTDTQYF.